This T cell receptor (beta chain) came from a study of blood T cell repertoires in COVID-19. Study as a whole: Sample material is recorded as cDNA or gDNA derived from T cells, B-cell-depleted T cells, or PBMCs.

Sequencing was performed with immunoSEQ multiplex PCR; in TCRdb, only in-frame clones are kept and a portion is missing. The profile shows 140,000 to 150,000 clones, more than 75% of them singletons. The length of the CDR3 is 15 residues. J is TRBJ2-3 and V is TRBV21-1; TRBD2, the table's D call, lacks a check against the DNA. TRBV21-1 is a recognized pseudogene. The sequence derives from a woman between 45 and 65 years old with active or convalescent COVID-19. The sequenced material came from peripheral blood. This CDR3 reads CASSRGRVCTDTQYF. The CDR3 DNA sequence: TGTGCCAGCAGTCGAGGTCGGGTCTGCACAGATACGCAGTATTTT.